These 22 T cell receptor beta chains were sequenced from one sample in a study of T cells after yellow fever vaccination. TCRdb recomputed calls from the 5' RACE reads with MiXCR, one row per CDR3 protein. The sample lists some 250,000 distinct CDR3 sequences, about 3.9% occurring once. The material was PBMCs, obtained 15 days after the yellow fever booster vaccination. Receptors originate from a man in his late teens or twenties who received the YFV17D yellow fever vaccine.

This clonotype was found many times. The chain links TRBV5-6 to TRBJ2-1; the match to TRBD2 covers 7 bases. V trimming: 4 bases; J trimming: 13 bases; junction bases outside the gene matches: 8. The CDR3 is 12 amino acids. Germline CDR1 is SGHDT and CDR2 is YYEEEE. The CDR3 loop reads CASSLNRDYQFF. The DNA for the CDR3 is TGTGCCAGCAGCCTCAACCGGGACTACCAGTTCTTC.

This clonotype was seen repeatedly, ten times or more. Written as DNA, the CDR3 is TGTGCCAGCAACTCCCGTCTGGTGGGACGAGTAGCGGGGGGGAGCTACAATGAGCAGTTCTTC. This sequence encodes CASNSRLVGRVAGGSYNEQFF. This sequence joins TRBV6-2 or TRBV6-3 and TRBJ2-1; 11 bases fit TRBD2. This CDR3 has 21 amino acids. Losses at the gene ends were 7 bases for V and 3 bases for J; bases not matched to a gene: 23. CDR1 MNHEY and CDR2 SVGEGT come from the germline V gene.

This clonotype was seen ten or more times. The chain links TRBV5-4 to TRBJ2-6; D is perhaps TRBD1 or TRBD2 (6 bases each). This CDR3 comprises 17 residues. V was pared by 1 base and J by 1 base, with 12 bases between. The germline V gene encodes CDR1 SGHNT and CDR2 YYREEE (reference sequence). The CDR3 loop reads CASSLSGASSGANVLTF. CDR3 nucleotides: TGTGCCAGCAGCTTGTCGGGGGCTTCATCTGGGGCCAACGTCCTGACTTTC.

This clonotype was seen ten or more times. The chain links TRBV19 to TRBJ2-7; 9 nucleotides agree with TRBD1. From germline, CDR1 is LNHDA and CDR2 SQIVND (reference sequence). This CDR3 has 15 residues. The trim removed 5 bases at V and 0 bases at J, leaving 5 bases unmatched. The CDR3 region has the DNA TGTGCCAGTAGTTTCACAGGGGGCTTCTCCTACGAGCAGTACTTC. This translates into CASSFTGGFSYEQYF.

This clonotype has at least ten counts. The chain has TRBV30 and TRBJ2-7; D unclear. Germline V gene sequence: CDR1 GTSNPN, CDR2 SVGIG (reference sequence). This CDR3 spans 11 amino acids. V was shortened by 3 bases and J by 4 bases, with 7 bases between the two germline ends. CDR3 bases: TGTGCCTGGAGCGTGTCGTACGAGCAGTACTTC. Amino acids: CAWSVSYEQYF.

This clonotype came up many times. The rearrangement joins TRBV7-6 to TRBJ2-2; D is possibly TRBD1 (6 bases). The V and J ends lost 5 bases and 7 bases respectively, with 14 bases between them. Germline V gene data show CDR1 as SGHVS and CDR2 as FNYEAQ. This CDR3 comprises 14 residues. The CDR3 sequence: CASSRVQGYGELFF. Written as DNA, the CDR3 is TGTGCCAGCAGCCGAGTCCAGGGGTACGGGGAGCTGTTTTTT.

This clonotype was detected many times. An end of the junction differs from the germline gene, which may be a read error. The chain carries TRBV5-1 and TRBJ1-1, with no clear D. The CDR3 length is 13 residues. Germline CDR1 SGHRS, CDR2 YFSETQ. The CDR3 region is CASRLDANTEAFF. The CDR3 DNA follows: TGCGCCAGCAGATTGGATGCGAACACTGAAGCTTTCTTT.

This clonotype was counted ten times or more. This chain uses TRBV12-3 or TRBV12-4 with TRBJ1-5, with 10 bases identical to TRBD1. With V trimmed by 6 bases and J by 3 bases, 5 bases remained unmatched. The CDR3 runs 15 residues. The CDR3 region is CASSLGTGVNQPQHF. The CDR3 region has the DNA TGTGCCAGCAGCCTCGGGACAGGGGTCAATCAGCCCCAGCATTTT.

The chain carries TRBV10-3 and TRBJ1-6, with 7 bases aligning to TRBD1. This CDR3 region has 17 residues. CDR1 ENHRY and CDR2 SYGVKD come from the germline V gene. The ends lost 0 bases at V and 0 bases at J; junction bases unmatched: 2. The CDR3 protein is CAISESPGGSYNSPLHF. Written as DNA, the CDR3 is TGTGCCATCAGTGAGTCACCAGGGGGCTCCTATAATTCACCCCTCCACTTT.

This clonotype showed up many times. CDR3 DNA: TGTGCCAGCAGTTTGTGGGGGAATCAGCCCCAGCATTTT. Its translation is CASSLWGNQPQHF. J is TRBJ1-5 and V is TRBV27, with a possible D match to TRBD1 (5 bases). Germline loops: CDR1 MNHEY, CDR2 SMNVEV (reference sequence). Trimming took 3 bases from V and 4 from J, leaving 7 bases between them. This CDR3 is 13 amino acids long.

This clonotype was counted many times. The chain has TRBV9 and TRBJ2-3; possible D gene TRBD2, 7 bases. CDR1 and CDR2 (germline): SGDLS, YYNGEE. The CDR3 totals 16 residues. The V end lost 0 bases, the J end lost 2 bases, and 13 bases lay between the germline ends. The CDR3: CASSVAGGGPTDTQYF. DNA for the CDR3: TGTGCCAGCAGCGTAGCTGGGGGGGGGCCCACAGATACGCAGTATTTT.

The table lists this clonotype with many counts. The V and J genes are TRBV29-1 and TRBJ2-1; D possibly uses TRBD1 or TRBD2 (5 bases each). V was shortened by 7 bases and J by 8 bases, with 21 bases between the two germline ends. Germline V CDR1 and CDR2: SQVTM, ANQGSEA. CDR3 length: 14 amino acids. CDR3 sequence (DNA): TGCAGCGGGACCTGGAGGCAGGGATGGGATGAGCAGTTCTTC. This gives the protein CSGTWRQGWDEQFF.

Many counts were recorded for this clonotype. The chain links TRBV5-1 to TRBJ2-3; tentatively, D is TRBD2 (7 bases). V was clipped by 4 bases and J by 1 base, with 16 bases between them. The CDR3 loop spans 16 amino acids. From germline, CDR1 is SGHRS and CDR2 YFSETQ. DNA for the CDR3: TGCGCCAGCAGCCCGGTAGGGGGGGCCCGCACAGATACGCAGTATTTT. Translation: CASSPVGGARTDTQYF.

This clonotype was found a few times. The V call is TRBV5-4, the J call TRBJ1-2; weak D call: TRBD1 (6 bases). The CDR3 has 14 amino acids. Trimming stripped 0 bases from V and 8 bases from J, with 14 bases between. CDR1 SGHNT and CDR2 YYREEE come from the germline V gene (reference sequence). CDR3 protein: CASSLVMSGDGYTF. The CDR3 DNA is TGTGCCAGCAGCTTGGTTATGTCAGGGGACGGCTACACCTTC.

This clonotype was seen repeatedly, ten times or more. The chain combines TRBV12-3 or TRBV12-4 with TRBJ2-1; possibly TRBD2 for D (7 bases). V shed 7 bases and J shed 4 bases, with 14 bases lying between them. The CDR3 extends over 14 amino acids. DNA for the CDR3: TGTGCCAGCACTACGGGGGGCGGGTACAATGAGCAGTTCTTC. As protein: CASTTGGGYNEQFF.

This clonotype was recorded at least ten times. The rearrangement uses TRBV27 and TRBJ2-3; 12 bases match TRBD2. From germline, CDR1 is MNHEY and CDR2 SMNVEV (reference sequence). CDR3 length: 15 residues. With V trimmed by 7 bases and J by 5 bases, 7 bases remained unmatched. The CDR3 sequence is CASNRLAGDGDTQYF. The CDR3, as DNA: TGTGCCAGCAACCGACTAGCGGGGGATGGAGATACGCAGTATTTT.

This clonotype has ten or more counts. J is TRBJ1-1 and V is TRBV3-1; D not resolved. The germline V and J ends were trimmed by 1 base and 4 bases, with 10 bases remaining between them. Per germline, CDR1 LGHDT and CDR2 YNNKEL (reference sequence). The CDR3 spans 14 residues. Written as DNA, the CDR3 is TGTGCCAGCAGCCAAGGGGCCACGGGCACTGAAGCTTTCTTT. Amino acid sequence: CASSQGATGTEAFF.

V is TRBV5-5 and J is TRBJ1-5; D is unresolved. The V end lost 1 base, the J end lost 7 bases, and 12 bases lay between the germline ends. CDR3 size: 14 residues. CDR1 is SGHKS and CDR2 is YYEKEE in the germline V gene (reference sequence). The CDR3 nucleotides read TGTGCCAGCAGCTTGAATCTGGGCAGCCAGCCCCAGCATTTT. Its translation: CASSLNLGSQPQHF.

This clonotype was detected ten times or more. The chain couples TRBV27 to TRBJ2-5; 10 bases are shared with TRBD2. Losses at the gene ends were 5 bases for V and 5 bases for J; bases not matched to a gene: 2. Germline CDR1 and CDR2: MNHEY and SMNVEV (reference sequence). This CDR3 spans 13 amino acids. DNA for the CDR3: TGTGCCAGCAGTCATAGCGGGGGGGAGACCCAGTACTTC. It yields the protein CASSHSGGETQYF.

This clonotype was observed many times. The CDR3 DNA follows: TGTGCCAGCAGGGACTCTAAGGTAGGGAATGAGCAGTTCTTC. Protein sequence: CASRDSKVGNEQFF. The chain joins TRBV6-2 or TRBV6-3 to TRBJ2-1, with D perhaps TRBD2 (5 bases). Trimming left V 6 bases short and J 7 bases short, with 16 bases between. Germline V CDR1 and CDR2: MNHEY, SVGEGT. This CDR3 spans 14 amino acids.

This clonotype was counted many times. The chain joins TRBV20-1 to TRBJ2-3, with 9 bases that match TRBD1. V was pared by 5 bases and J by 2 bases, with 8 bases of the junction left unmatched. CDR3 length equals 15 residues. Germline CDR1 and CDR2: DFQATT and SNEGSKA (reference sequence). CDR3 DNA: TGCAGTGCTCCCGGGACAGGGAATCCCACAGATACGCAGTATTTT. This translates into CSAPGTGNPTDTQYF.

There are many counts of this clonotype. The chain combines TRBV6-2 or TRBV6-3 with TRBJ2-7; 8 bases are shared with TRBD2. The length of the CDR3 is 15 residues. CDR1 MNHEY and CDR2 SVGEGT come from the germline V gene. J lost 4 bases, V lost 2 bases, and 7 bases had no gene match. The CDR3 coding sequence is TGTGCCAGCAGTTACCTATGGGGACTAGGATACGAGCAGTACTTC. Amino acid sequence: CASSYLWGLGYEQYF.